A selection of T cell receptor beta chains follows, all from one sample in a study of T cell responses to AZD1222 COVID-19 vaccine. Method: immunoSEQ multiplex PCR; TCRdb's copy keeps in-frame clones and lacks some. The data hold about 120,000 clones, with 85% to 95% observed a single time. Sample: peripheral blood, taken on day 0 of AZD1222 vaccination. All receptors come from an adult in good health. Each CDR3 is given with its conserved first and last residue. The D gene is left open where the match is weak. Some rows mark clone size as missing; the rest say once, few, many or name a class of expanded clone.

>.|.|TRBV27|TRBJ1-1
CASSLTGGWTEAFF
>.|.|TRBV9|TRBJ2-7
CASSLLPQSSYEQYF
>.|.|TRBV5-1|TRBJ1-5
CASSSRAGDQPQHF
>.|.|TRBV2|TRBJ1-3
CASSDPVISGNTIYF
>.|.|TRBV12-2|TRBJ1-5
CASRLRGGGRSNQPQHF
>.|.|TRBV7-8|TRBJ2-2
CASSAKVGELFF
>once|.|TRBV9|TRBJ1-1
CASSGTTNTEAFF
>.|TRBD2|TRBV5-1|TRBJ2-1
CASSAGTSGSSYNEQFF
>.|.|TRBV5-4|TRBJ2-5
CASSSGVRETQYF
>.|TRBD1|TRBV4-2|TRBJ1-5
CASSQDRGVRQGANQPQHF
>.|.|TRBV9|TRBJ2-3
CASSARGDTDTQYF
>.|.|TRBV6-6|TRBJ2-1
CASTARVRDEQFF
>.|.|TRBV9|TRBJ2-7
CASSVGAGAYEQYF
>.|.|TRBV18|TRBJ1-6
CASSPREVNSPLHF
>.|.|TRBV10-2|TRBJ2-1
CASMRDSSYNEQFF
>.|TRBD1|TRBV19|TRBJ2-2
CASSLGQGLTGELFF
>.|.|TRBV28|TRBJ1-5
CASSLEGIGQPQHF
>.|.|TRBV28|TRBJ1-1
CASTLPGANTEAFF
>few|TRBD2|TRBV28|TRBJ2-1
CASTSAGERSSYNEQFF
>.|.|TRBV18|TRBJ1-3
CASSATPGNTIYF
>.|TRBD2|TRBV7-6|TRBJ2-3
CASSSRTSGRMKDTQYF
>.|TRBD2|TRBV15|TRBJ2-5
CATSRGTREGQETQYF
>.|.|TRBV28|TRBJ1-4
CASSLNGTPVREKLFF
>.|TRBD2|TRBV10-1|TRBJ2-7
CASSETLAGGPRDEQYF
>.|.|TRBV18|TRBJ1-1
CASSPPAVGGNTEAFF
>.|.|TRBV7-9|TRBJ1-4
CASSPGYGNEKLFF
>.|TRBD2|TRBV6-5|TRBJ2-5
CASSGLAGRGETQYF
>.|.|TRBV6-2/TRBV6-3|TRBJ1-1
CASSFTGEAFF
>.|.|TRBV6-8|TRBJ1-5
CASLGGGNQPQHF
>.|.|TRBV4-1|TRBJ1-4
CASSQGGFLLTNEKLFF
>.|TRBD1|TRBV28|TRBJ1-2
CASRAGTVLARNYGYTF
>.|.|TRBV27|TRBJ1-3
CASSFGNTIYF
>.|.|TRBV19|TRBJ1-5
CASSIDYRLGASNQPQHF
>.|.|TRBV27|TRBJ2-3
CASRPLDADTQYF
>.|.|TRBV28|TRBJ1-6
CASSSAVQGLNNSPLHF